The 29 T cell receptor beta chains below were found in one sample sequenced in a study of OX40 agonist ivuxolimab in advanced cancers. TCRdb's table, derived via immunoSEQ multiplex PCR, lists solely in-frame clones and lacks some. The table shows around 130,000 clones, with about 94% occurring only once. Sample: CD4+ or CD8+ T cells sorted from blood, taken in a trial of the OX40 agonist ivuxolimab. All receptors come from an adult with an advanced solid tumor such as melanoma, head and neck, liver or kidney cancer.

The chain joins TRBV19 to TRBJ1-1; D may be TRBD1 (5 bases). Trimming took off 6 bases at V and 2 bases at J, with 13 bases between the two ends. The CDR3 consists of 14 residues. Germline loops: CDR1 LNHDA, CDR2 SQIVND (reference sequence). The CDR3 spells CASRDGGSNTEAFF. The DNA of the CDR3 is TGTGCCAGTAGAGACGGGGGGAGCAACACTGAAGCTTTCTTT.

The V gene is TRBV19, the J gene TRBJ2-1; weak D call: TRBD1 (6 bases). The CDR3 totals 15 residues. Germline CDR1 LNHDA, CDR2 SQIVND (reference sequence). V gave up 3 bases and J gave up 4 bases, with 13 bases separating them. The CDR3 coding sequence is TGTGCCAGTAGTATTGATAGGGGGTCGTACAATGAGCAGTTCTTC. This codes for CASSIDRGSYNEQFF.

The gene calls are TRBV5-4 and TRBJ1-1; D is undetermined. The germline gives CDR1 SGHNT, CDR2 YYREEE (reference sequence). The CDR3 sequence is 12 residues long. Trimming removed 7 bases from V and 1 base from J, with 8 bases in between. The CDR3 nucleotides are TGTGCCAGCCAGAAAGCGAACACTGAAGCTTTCTTT. It is translated as CASQKANTEAFF.

This clone has just one count. The chain links TRBV18 to TRBJ2-1; D may be TRBD1 (6 bases). The CDR3 is 14 residues long. Per germline, CDR1 KGHSH and CDR2 LQKENI. V lost 3 bases and J lost 8, with 14 bases in between. This CDR3 reads CASSPNREGDEQFF. Here the CDR3 DNA reads TGTGCCAGCTCACCGAACAGGGAAGGCGATGAGCAGTTCTTC.

The genes are TRBV7-6 and TRBJ1-6; the D is unclear. Germline CDR1 is SGHVS and CDR2 is FNYEAQ. The CDR3 consists of 13 residues. The ends were cut back, 5 bases at V and 7 bases at J, with 9 bases in the middle. The CDR3 nucleotides are TGTGCCAGCAGCAGGGATCAAAATTCACCCCTCCACTTT. Translated: CASSRDQNSPLHF.

This rearrangement joins TRBV28 to TRBJ1-2, with TRBD1 as a possible D gene (5 bases). The V gene lost 4 bases and the J gene lost 6 bases, with 18 bases spanning the gap. The V gene's germline CDR1 is MDHEN and CDR2 SYDVKM. CDR3 length: 15 residues. The CDR3 DNA reads as TGTGCCAGCAGTTCCCCAGGGCCCCAACGGGATGGCTACACCTTC. Translated, it gives CASSSPGPQRDGYTF.

This clone was observed once. CDR3 sequence reads: CASSATQGTEAFF. The CDR3 DNA is TGTGCCAGCAGCGCCACGCAGGGAACTGAAGCTTTCTTT. V gene TRBV11-1 combines with J gene TRBJ1-1; D possibly corresponds to TRBD1 (5 bases). Germline values: CDR1 SGHAT, CDR2 FQDESV (reference sequence). There are 13 residues in the CDR3. V lost 5 bases and J lost 5, with 12 bases in between. Based on the CDR3 plus reference TRBV11-1 and TRBJ1-1, the full variable domain is EAEVAQSPRYKITEKSQAVAFWCDPISGHATLYWYRQILGQGPELLVQFQDESVVDDSQLPKDRFSAERLKGVDSTLKIQPAELGDSAMYLCASSATQGTEAFFGQGTRLTVV.

V usage is TRBV19 and J usage is TRBJ1-1; 8 positions agree with TRBD1. The CDR3 loop spans 13 amino acids. Germline V gene data show CDR1 as LNHDA and CDR2 as SQIVND (reference sequence). V lost 5 bases and J lost 4; bases outside the gene matches: 3. The CDR3 here is CASSSQGGTEAFF. The CDR3 DNA follows: TGTGCCAGTAGTTCACAGGGGGGCACTGAAGCTTTCTTT.

This sequence joins TRBV7-9 and TRBJ2-1; 12 nucleotides agree with TRBD2. The CDR3 length is 18 residues. Germline V gives CDR1 SEHNR, CDR2 FQNEAQ (reference sequence). Trimming at V came to 2 bases and at J to 7 bases, leaving 12 bases not matched to a gene. As DNA, the CDR3 is TGTGCCAGCAGCTTACCTTTTAGACTAGCGGGAGCTAGGAATGAGCAGTTCTTC. Its protein is CASSLPFRLAGARNEQFF.

This clone was detected once. The V gene is TRBV28, the J gene TRBJ1-6; no clear D. CDR1 is MDHEN and CDR2 is SYDVKM in the germline V gene. The CDR3 has 14 residues. V shed 9 bases and J shed 6 bases, with 15 bases lying between them. CDR3 loop: CASKSGRINSPLHF. The CDR3 coding sequence is TGTGCCAGTAAGTCCGGACGGATTAATTCACCCCTCCACTTT.

This clone was recorded once. The chain carries TRBV4-1 and TRBJ2-5; D is unclear. V was clipped by 1 base and J by 4 bases, with 16 bases between them. The germline V gene has CDR1 MGHRA and CDR2 YSYEKL. The CDR3 contains 16 residues. The CDR3 loop reads CASSQAPLPNRETQYF. The CDR3 region has the DNA TGCGCCAGCAGCCAAGCACCTCTCCCAAACCGAGAGACCCAGTACTTC.

The chain carries TRBV5-1 and TRBJ1-2; maybe TRBD1 (5 bases). V was cut by 1 base and J by 3 bases, with 10 bases left in between. The germline CDR1 and CDR2 sequences are SGHRS and YFSETQ. The CDR3 consists of 14 residues. In DNA, the CDR3 is TGCGCCAGCAGCTTGACAGGACAATACTATGGCTACACCTTC. Translated: CASSLTGQYYGYTF.

The rearrangement links TRBV5-1 to TRBJ2-3; D is perhaps TRBD1 (5 bases). Trimming removed 1 base at V and 0 bases at J, with 6 bases between. This CDR3 is 14 amino acids long. Germline V gene sequence: CDR1 SGHRS, CDR2 YFSETQ. The CDR3 bases are TGCGCCAGCAGCTTGAGGGGAAGCACAGATACGCAGTATTTT. This encodes CASSLRGSTDTQYF.

The chain employs TRBV5-1 and TRBJ1-5; 7 positions match TRBD1. Trimming removed 0 bases from V and 6 bases from J; junction bases left unmatched: 6. This CDR3 has 15 amino acids. Germline assignment: CDR1 SGHRS and CDR2 YFSETQ. The CDR3 bases are TGCGCCAGCAGCTTGGAAGGGGGCGCGATTCAGCCCCAGCATTTT. This codes for CASSLEGGAIQPQHF.

This chain links TRBV6-6 with TRBJ2-2, with D tentatively TRBD2 (5 bases). The CDR3 is made up of 15 amino acids. Germline V gives CDR1 MNHNY, CDR2 SVGAGI (reference sequence). V lost 2 bases to trimming and J lost 7 bases, with 14 bases between them. The CDR3 here is CASSYTTRAVGELFF. The CDR3 DNA reads as TGTGCCAGCAGTTACACCACTAGAGCGGTCGGGGAGCTGTTTTTT.

This chain joins TRBV5-1 and TRBJ1-1; 7 positions agree with TRBD1. The CDR3 length is 14 residues. CDR1 SGHRS and CDR2 YFSETQ come from the germline V gene. Trimming removed 1 base from V and 4 bases from J; junction bases left unmatched: 4. CDR3 coding DNA: TGCGCCAGCAGCTTGTATCAGGGGGGCACTGAAGCTTTCTTT. Translating gives CASSLYQGGTEAFF.

The rearrangement uses TRBV28 and TRBJ2-7; 7 nucleotides match TRBD1. V shed 6 bases and J 3 bases; nucleotides not matched to a gene: 5. The CDR3 spans 13 residues. Looked up from germline, CDR1 is MDHEN and CDR2 is SYDVKM. CDR3 region: CASRGTAYYEQYF. The CDR3 nucleotides read TGTGCCAGCAGGGGGACAGCGTACTACGAGCAGTACTTC.

This chain joins TRBV7-3 and TRBJ1-2, with D perhaps matching TRBD1 (5 bases). V dropped 0 bases and J dropped 4 bases, with 9 bases sitting between them. The germline V gene has CDR1 SGHTA and CDR2 FQGTGA. The CDR3 totals 14 residues. The CDR3 DNA sequence: TGTGCCAGCAGCTTAACGGGGACCGGCTATGGCTACACCTTC. Amino acid sequence: CASSLTGTGYGYTF.

V gene TRBV6-5 combines with J gene TRBJ2-5, with D possibly TRBD2 on 8 matching bases. Germline V gene lookup returns CDR1 MNHEY and CDR2 SVGAGI. V lost 6 bases, J lost 5 bases, and 19 bases lay in between. The CDR3 totals 15 residues. The CDR3 here is CASRQGGGGTETQYF. Written as DNA, the CDR3 is TGTGCCAGCAGGCAGGGGGGCGGGGGGACTGAGACCCAGTACTTC.

This chain uses TRBV7-6 with TRBJ1-5; the D gene is possibly TRBD1 (5 bases). CDR3 length: 16 residues. In germline, CDR1 is SGHVS, CDR2 FNYEAQ. Between the trimmed V and J ends, which lost 8 bases and 2 bases, there was a span of 19 bases. CDR3 nucleotides: TGTGCCAGCCAAGCTGTGGGGGGATCAGGCAATCAGCCCCAGCATTTT. Protein: CASQAVGGSGNQPQHF.

This clone occurred once. The V call is TRBV27, the J call TRBJ2-7; 7 positions match TRBD1. The junction had 11 bases not matched to a gene; V was cut back by 6 bases and J by 3 bases. Germline V lookup: CDR1 MNHEY, CDR2 SMNVEV (reference sequence). The CDR3 runs 15 residues. The CDR3 is CASSDSGQHNYEQYF. CDR3 DNA: TGTGCCAGCAGCGACTCGGGACAGCATAACTACGAGCAGTACTTC.

J is TRBJ2-6 and V is TRBV28, with no clear D. V lost 5 bases, J lost 0 bases, and 8 bases lay in between. The length of the CDR3 is 15 residues. Germline values: CDR1 MDHEN, CDR2 SYDVKM. The CDR3 protein is CASSPSSSGANVLTF. The CDR3 nucleotides read TGTGCCAGCAGTCCTAGTAGCTCTGGGGCCAACGTCCTGACTTTC.

This chain joins TRBV5-6 and TRBJ1-1; 7 bases fit TRBD1. Losses at the gene ends were 4 bases for V and 9 bases for J; bases not matched to a gene: 6. Germline loops: CDR1 SGHDT, CDR2 YYEEEE. This CDR3 is built from 12 residues. The CDR3 loop reads CASSATGAQAFF. The DNA of the CDR3 is TGTGCCAGCAGCGCTACAGGGGCCCAAGCTTTCTTT.

The chain uses TRBV7-3 and TRBJ2-6, with TRBD1 as a possible D gene (6 bases). V lost 4 bases to trimming and J lost 1 base, with 11 bases between them. The CDR3 consists of 16 residues. Germline V gene data show CDR1 as SGHTA and CDR2 as FQGTGA. The CDR3 DNA sequence: TGTGCCAGCAGCTATTCAACAGGGTCTGGGGCCAACGTCCTGACTTTC. Translated, it gives CASSYSTGSGANVLTF.

The chain uses TRBV19 and TRBJ2-2, with 11 nucleotides matching TRBD1. The CDR3 extends over 15 amino acids. With V trimmed by 5 bases and J by 6 bases, 5 bases remained unmatched. Germline CDR1 is LNHDA and CDR2 is SQIVND (reference sequence). Written as DNA, the CDR3 is TGTGCCAGTAGTTCCGGACAGGGGGCAGCCGGGGAGCTGTTTTTT. Residues: CASSSGQGAAGELFF.

This rearrangement joins TRBV5-1 to TRBJ2-2; unclear D gene. CDR3 length: 15 amino acids. Germline CDR1 and CDR2: SGHRS and YFSETQ. Between the trimmed V and J ends, which lost 0 bases and 5 bases, there was a span of 11 bases. The CDR3 nucleotides read TGCGCCAGCAGCTTGGTGGTGGAGTTGACCGGGGAGCTGTTTTTT. The encoded protein is CASSLVVELTGELFF. Together with reference TRBV5-1 and TRBJ2-2, the CDR3 gives the full variable domain: KAGVTQTPRYLIKTRGQQVTLSCSPISGHRSVSWYQQTPGQGLQFLFEYFSETQRNKGNFPGRFSGRQFSNSRSEMNVSTLELGDSALYLCASSLVVELTGELFFGEGSRLTVL.

This clone was seen once. CDR3 in amino acids: CASSLAPYGQDRGVSYEQYF. CDR3 coding DNA: TGTGCCAGCAGCTTAGCGCCATACGGGCAAGACAGGGGGGTATCCTACGAGCAGTACTTC. This rearrangement joins TRBV7-6 to TRBJ2-7; 9 nucleotides line up with TRBD1. The CDR3 sequence is 20 residues long. The V gene end was trimmed by 0 bases and the J gene end by 1 base; junction bases not matched to a gene: 16. Germline assignment: CDR1 SGHVS and CDR2 FNYEAQ. Supplemented by reference TRBV7-6 and TRBJ2-7, the full variable domain reads GAGVSQSPRYKVTKRGQDVALRCDPISGHVSLYWYRQALGQGPEFLTYFNYEAQQDKSGLPNDRFSAERPEGSISTLTIQRTEQRDSAMYRCASSLAPYGQDRGVSYEQYFGPGTRLTVT.

The rearrangement links TRBV5-6 to TRBJ1-6; possible D gene TRBD1, 6 bases. The CDR3 contains 16 residues. Germline V gene sequence: CDR1 SGHDT, CDR2 YYEEEE. V lost 4 bases and J lost 3, with 14 bases in between. The CDR3 DNA is TGTGCCAGCAGCCCAGGACAGTTGCGCTATAATTCACCCCTCCACTTT. Its translation is CASSPGQLRYNSPLHF.

The V gene is TRBV28, the J gene TRBJ2-1, with D tentatively TRBD1 or TRBD2 (5 bases each). The ends were cut back, 6 bases at V and 10 bases at J, with 13 bases in the middle. The CDR3 is 12 amino acids. From germline, CDR1 is MDHEN and CDR2 SYDVKM. The CDR3 loop is CASRPGPYEQFF. The CDR3 DNA reads TGTGCCAGCAGACCGGGGCCCTACGAGCAGTTCTTC.